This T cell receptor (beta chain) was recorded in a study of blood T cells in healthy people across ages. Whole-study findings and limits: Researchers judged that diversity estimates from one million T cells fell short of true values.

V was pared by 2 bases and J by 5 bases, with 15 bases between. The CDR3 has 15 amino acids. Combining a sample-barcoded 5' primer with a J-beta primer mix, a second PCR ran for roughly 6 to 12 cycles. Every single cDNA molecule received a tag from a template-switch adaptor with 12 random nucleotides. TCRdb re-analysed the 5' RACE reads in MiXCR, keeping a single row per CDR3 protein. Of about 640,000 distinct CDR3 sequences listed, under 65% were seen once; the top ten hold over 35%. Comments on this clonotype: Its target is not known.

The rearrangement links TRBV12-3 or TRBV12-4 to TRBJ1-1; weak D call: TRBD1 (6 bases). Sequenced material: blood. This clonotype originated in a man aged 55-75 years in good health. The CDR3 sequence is CASSLLGQGRTEAFF. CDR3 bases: TGTGCCAGCAGTTTACTAGGGCAGGGGAGGACTGAAGCTTTCTTT.